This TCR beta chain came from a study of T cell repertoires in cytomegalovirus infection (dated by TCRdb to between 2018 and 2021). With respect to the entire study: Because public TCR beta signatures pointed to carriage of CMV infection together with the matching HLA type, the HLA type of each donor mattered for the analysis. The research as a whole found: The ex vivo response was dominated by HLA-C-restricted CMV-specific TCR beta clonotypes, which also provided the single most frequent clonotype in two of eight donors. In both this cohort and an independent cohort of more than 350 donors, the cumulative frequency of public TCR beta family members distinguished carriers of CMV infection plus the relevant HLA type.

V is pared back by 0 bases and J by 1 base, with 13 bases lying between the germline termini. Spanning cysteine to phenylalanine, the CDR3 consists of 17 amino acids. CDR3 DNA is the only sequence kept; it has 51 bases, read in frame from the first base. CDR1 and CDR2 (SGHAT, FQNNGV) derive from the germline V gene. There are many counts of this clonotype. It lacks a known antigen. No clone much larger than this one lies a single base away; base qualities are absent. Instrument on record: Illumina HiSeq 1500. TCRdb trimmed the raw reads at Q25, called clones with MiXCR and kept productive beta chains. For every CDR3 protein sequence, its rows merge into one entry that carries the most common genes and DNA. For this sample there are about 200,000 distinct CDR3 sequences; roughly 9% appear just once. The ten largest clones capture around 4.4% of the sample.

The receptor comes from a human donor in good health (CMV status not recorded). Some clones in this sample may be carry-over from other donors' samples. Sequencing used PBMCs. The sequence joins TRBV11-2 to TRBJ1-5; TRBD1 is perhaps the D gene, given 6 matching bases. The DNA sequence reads TGTGCCAGCAGCTTAGAAGGGGGGCGCGGGAGCAATCAGCCCCAGCATTTT. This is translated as CASSLEGGRGSNQPQHF.